This T cell receptor (beta chain) derives from a study of regulatory T cells in long-lasting Graves disease. Overall study findings and caveats: Thyroid tissue was not sampled; only peripheral blood was. There was favoring of TRBV28, TRBJ1-2 and TRBJ2-5 in persistent disease.

This clonotype was counted a few times. Its antigen is undetermined. TCR beta libraries were built with iRepertoire HTBI primers and Arm-PCR of CDR3 regions. TCRdb re-called the multiplex PCR reads with MiXCR, one entry per CDR3 protein. The table shows 300,000 to 500,000 distinct CDR3 sequences, with roughly 20% occurring only once. Time point specified: persistent/refractory GD, antithyroid drugs over 5 years with positive TRAb. There was RNA extracted from PBMCs, and the TCR library was made from it. Germline assignment: CDR1 SGHTA and CDR2 FQGNSA. This CDR3 has 14 residues. V shed 1 base and J shed 7 bases, with 14 bases lying between them.

This material consisted of peripheral blood mononuclear cells (PBMCs), taken when the disease was refractory, from a patient treated with antithyroid drugs. The origin of this receptor is a female donor with Graves disease. V gene TRBV7-2 combines with J gene TRBJ2-7, with D unresolved. The CDR3 reads CASSLGDLRLEQYF. Written as DNA, the CDR3 is TGTGCCAGCAGCTTAGGGGATCTACGTTTGGAGCAGTACTTC.